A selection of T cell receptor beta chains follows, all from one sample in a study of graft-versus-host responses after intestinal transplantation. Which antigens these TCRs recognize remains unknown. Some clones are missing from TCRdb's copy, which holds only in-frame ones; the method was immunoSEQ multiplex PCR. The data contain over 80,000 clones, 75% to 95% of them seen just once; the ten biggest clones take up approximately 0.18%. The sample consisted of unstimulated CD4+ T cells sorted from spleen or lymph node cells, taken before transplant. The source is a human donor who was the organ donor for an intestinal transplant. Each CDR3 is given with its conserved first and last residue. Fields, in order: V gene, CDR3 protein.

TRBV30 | CAWGTGFNQPQHF
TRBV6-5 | CASSYSVTGWAEQYF
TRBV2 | CASSPRGGGQETQYF
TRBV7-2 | CASSDRYF
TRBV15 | CATSTGSRAQETQYF
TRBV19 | CASSSSGGPYEQYF
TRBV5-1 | CASSFLGTADTQYF
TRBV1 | CTSSQREETQYF
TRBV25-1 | CASRIGTVCPNYGYTF
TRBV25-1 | CASSMTGEGQPQHF
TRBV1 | CTSSQLREAGESSYNEQFF
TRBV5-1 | CASSIDAGLSTDTQYF
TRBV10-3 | CAISGGSNQPQHF
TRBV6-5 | CASKNSGGAYEQYF
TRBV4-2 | CASSLTDSPYEQYF
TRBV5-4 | CASSRQGTGEKLFF
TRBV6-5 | CASSYLAVGGPYEQYF
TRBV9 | CASSVVSGGINEQFF
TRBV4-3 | CASSQGGYSPLHF
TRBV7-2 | CASSTGTGGNQPQHF
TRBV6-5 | CASSTQGYEQYF
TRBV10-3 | CAISEAGGTPSTQYF
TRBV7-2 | CASSFGQGAQPQHF
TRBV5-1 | CASSLGTRGETQYF
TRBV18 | CASSPKEATNTEAFF
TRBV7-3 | CASSSPTGGSLPTEAFF
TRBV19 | CASSIPGTGGYEQYF
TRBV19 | CASSIVASGATSYEQYF
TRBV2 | CASSGDRVYQPQHF
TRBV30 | CAWSYRGRLYTEAFF
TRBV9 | CASSVGSSGNTIYF
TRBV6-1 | CASRAENTGELFF
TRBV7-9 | CASSLAGRLNSPLHF
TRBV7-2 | CASSPLGTGPGEQYF
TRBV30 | CAWDAGSGANVLTF
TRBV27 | CASSPTRYYGYTF
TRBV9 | CASSGRYSNQPQHF
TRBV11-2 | CASSIAGTRQETQYF
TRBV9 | CASSVSGANSPLHF
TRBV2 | CASSGGGARVNNEQFF
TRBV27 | CASRFRWSSYEQYF
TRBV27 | CASSRLGQAAETQYF
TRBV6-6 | CASSSPNRDRGEAFF
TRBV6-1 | CASRGWTSWPGELFF
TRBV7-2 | CASSLVDSSYNEQFF
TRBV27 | CASSLIKGGGETQYF
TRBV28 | CASSLSLTQGKAFF
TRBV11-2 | CASSLGQYNQPQHF
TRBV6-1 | CASRRGTANTEAFF
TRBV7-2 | CASSFTWTPISGNTIYF
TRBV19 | CASSRPSEPQHF
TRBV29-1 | CSELAGGRINEQFF
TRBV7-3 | CASSLRDGNEQFF
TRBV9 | CASSVEAGLAPDTQYF
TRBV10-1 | CASSETGRGYGYTF
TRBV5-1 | CASSHDGRNSPLHF
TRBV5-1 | CASSLVGEGYNEQFF